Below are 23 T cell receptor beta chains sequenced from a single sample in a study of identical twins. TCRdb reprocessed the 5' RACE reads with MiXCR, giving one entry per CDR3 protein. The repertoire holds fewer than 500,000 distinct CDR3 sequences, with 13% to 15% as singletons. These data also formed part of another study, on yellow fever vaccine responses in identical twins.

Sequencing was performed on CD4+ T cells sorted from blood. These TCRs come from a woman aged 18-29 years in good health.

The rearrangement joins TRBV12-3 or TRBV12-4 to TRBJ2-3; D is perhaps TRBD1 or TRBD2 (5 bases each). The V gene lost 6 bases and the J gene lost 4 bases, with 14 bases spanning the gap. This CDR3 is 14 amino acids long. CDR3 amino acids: CASRRGGSSDTQYF. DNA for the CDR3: TGTGCCAGCAGGAGGGGTGGCTCCTCAGATACGCAGTATTTT.

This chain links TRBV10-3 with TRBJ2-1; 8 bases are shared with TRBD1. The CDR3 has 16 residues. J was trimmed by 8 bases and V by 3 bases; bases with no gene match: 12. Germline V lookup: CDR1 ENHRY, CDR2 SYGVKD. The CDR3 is CAISDSSADRDHEQFF. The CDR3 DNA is TGTGCCATCAGTGATTCGAGTGCGGACAGGGACCATGAGCAGTTCTTC.

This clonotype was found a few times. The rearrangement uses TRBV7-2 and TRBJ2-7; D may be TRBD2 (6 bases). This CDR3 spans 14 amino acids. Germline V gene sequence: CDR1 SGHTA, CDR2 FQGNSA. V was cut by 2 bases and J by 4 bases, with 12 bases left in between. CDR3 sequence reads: CASSLSAGRYEQYF. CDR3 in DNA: TGTGCCAGCAGCTTATCGGCAGGGAGGTACGAGCAGTACTTC.

CDR3 region: CASSQETGYNEKLFF. The CDR3, as DNA: TGTGCCAGCAGTCAAGAAACAGGTTATAATGAAAAACTGTTTTTT. The V gene is TRBV12-3 or TRBV12-4, the J gene TRBJ1-4; TRBD1 might be the D (5 bases). This CDR3 comprises 15 residues. Trimming cost V 5 bases and J 4 bases, with 14 bases left between them.

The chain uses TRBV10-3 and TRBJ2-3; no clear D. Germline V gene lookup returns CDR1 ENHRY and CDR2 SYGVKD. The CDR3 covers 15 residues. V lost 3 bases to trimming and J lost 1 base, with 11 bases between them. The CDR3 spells CAISDGPSGTDTQYF. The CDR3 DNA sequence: TGTGCCATCAGTGACGGGCCTTCGGGCACAGATACGCAGTATTTT.

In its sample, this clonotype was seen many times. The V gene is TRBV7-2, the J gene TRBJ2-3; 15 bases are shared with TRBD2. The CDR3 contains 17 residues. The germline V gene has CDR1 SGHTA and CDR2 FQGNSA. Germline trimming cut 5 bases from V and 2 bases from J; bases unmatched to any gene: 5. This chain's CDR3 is CASSPGLAGGPTDTQYF. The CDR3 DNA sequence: TGTGCCAGCAGCCCCGGACTAGCGGGAGGGCCCACAGATACGCAGTATTTT.

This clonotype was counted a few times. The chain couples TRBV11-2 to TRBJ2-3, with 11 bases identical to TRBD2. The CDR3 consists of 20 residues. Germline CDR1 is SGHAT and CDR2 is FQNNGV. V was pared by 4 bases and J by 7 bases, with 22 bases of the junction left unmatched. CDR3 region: CASSSPGGLAAPSRVNTQYF. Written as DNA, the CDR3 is TGTGCCAGCAGCTCCCCGGGGGGACTAGCGGCCCCCTCCCGGGTGAATACGCAGTATTTT.

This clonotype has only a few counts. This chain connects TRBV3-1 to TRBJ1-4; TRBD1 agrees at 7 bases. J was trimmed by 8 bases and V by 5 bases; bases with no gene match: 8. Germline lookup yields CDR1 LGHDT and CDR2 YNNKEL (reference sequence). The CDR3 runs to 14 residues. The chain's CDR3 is CASSTDRAREKLFF. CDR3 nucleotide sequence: TGTGCCAGCAGCACAGACAGGGCTCGGGAAAAACTGTTTTTT.

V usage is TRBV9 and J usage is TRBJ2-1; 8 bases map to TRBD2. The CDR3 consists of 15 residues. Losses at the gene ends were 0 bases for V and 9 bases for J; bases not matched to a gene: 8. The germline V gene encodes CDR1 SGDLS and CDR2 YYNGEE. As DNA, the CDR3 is TGTGCCAGCAGCGTAGAGAGCGGGAGTGCGACTGAGCAGTTCTTC. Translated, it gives CASSVESGSATEQFF.

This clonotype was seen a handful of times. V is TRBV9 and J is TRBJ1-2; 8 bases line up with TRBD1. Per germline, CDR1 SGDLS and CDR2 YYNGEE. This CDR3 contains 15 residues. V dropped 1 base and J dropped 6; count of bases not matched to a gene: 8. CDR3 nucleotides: TGTGCCAGCAGCGTAACGATGGACAGGGCCGATGGCTACACCTTC. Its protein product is CASSVTMDRADGYTF.

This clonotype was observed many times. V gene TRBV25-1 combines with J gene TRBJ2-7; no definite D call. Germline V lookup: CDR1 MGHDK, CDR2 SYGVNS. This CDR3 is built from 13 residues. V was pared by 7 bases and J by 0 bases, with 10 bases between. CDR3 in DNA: TGTGCCAGCACCGGACCGGGCTCCTACGAGCAGTACTTC. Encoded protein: CASTGPGSYEQYF.

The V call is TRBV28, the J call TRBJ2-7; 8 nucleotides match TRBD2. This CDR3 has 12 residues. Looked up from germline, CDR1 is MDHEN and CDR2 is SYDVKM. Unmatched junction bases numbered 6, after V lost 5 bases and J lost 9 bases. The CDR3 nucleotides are TGTGCCAGCAGTACGGGGGGGTTACTGCAGTACTTC. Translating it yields CASSTGGLLQYF.

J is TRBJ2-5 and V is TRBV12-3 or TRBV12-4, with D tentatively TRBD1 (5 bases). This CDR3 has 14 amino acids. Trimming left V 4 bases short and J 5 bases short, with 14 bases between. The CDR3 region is CASSSPARVETQYF. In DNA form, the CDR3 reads TGTGCCAGCAGTTCTCCCGCCAGGGTGGAGACCCAGTACTTC.

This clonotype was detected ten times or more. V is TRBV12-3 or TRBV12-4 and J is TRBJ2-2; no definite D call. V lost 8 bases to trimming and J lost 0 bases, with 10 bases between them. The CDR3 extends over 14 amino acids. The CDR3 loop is CASCRTTNTGELFF. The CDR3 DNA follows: TGTGCCAGCTGCCGGACGACGAACACCGGGGAGCTGTTTTTT.

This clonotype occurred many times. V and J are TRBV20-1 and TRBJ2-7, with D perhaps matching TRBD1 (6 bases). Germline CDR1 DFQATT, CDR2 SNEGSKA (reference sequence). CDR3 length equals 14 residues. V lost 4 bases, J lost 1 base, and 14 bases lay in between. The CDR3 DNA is TGCAGTGCTAACCGGGACATCCTATCCTACGAGCAGTACTTC. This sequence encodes CSANRDILSYEQYF.

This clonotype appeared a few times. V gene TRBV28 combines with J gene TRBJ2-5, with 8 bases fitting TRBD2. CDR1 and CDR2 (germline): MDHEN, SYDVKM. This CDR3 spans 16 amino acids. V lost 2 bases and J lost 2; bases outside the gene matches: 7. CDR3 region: CASSLGRGARQETQYF. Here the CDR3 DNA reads TGTGCCAGCAGTTTAGGGCGGGGGGCCCGACAAGAGACCCAGTACTTC. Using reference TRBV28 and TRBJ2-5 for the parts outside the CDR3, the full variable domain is DVKVTQSSRYLVKRTGEKVFLECVQDMDHENMFWYRQDPGLGLRLIYFSYDVKMKEKGDIPEGYSVSREKKERFSLILESASTNQTSMYLCASSLGRGARQETQYFGPGTRLLVL.

The CDR3 DNA sequence: TGCGCCAGCAGTCAATCGTCCCGACAGTTTCGCTCCTACAATGAGCAGTTCTTC. Amino acids: CASSQSSRQFRSYNEQFF. This chain joins TRBV23-1 and TRBJ2-1; D is possibly TRBD1 (5 bases). TRBV23-1 is given ORF status, its function remaining uncertain. V was trimmed by 0 bases and J by 0 bases, leaving 15 bases between them. The CDR3 is 18 residues long.

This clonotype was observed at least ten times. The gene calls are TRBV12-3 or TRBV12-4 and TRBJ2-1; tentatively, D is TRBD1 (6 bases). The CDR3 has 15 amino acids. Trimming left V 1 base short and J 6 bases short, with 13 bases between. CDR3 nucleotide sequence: TGTGCCAGCAGTTTAGTAGCAGGGGCCGCCAATGAGCAGTTCTTC. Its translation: CASSLVAGAANEQFF.

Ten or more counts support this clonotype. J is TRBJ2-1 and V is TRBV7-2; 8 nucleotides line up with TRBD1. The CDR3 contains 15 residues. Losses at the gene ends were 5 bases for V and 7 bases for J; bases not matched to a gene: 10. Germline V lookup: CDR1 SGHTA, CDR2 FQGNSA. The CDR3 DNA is TGTGCCAGCAGCCCAGGACAGGGTTTTAGTAATGAGCAGTTCTTC. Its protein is CASSPGQGFSNEQFF.

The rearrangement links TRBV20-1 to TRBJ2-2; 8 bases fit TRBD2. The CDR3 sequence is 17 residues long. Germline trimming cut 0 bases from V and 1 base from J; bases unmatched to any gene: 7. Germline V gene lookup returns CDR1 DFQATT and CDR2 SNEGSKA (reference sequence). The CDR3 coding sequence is TGCAGTGCTAGAGATCTTGCGGGGGGCGTGAACACCGGGGAGCTGTTTTTT. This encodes CSARDLAGGVNTGELFF.

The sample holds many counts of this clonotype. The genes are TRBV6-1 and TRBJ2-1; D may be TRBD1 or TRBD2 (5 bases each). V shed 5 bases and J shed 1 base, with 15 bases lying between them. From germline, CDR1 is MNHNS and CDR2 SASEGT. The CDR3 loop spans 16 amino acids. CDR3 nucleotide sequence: TGTGCCAGCAGTACCGTCCGGGGACCGTCCTACAATGAGCAGTTCTTC. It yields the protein CASSTVRGPSYNEQFF.

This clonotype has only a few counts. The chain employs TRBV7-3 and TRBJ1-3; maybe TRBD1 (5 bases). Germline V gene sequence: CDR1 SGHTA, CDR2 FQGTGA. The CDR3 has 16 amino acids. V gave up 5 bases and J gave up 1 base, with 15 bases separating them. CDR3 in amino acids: CASSTTGALSGNTIYF. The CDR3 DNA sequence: TGTGCCAGCAGCACAACCGGGGCCCTTTCTGGAAACACCATATATTTT.

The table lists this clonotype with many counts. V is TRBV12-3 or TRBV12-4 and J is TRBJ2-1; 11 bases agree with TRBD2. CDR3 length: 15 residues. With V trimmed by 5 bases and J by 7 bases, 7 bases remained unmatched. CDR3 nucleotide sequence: TGTGCCAGCAGTCCTAGCGGGAGGAAGAAGAATGAGCAGTTCTTC. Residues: CASSPSGRKKNEQFF.